The 12 T cell receptor beta chains listed next were all sequenced from one sample in a study of CD8+ T cells in alopecia areata. It was cDNA, reverse transcribed from extracted RNA, that served as the sequencing template. Clones were sequenced by immunoSEQ multiplex PCR, and TCRdb holds only the in-frame ones, with some missing. Of about 150,000 clones in the sample, approximately 56% are singletons; the top ten hold about 40%. Sequenced input: CD8+ T cells sorted from blood. These TCRs come from a human donor in good health.

This clone was observed a handful of times. V is TRBV28 and J is TRBJ1-2; D is uncertain. The CDR3 length is 14 residues. V lost 6 bases and J lost 0, with 11 bases in between. In germline, CDR1 is MDHEN, CDR2 SYDVKM. This chain's CDR3 is CASSPPGANYGYTF. CDR3 DNA sequence: TGTGCCAGCAGCCCGCCGGGTGCTAACTATGGCTACACCTTC.

This clone was observed a handful of times. This chain connects TRBV25-1 to TRBJ2-5, with D perhaps being TRBD1 or TRBD2 (5 bases each). Deletions cut 1 base from V and 5 bases from J, with 8 bases between. CDR3 length: 13 residues. CDR1 MGHDK and CDR2 SYGVNS come from the germline V gene. In DNA form, the CDR3 reads TGTGCCAGCAGTGAATCCGGGACGGAGACCCAGTACTTC. This codes for CASSESGTETQYF. The full variable domain, rest sourced from reference TRBV25-1 and TRBJ2-5, is EADIYQTPRYLVIGTGKKITLECSQTMGHDKMYWYQQDPGMELHLIHYSYGVNSTEKGDLSSESTVSRIRTEHFPLTLESARPSHTSQYLCASSESGTETQYFGPGTRLLVL.

V is TRBV27 and J is TRBJ2-1; D is perhaps TRBD2 (6 bases). The CDR3 runs 14 residues. V was trimmed by 5 bases and J by 8 bases, leaving 16 bases between them. Germline values: CDR1 MNHEY, CDR2 SMNVEV (reference sequence). Here the CDR3 DNA reads TGTGCCAGCAGTCGGACCGCGTGGGAGGATGAGCAGTTCTTC. It is translated as CASSRTAWEDEQFF.

The chain carries TRBV2 and TRBJ1-2; possibly TRBD1 for D (5 bases). Trimming shortened V by 7 bases and J by 3 bases, and 18 bases separated the two germline ends. The CDR3 is 15 residues long. In germline, CDR1 is SNHLY, CDR2 FYNNEI. CDR3 in DNA: TGTGCCAGCATCTTAAGGAGGGGTTTGTACTATGGCTACACCTTC. Its protein is CASILRRGLYYGYTF.

The genes are TRBV29-1 and TRBJ2-3; no firm D call. This CDR3 spans 12 amino acids. The V end was cut by 6 bases, the J end by 6 bases, with 13 bases between. Germline CDR1 is SQVTM and CDR2 is ANQGSEA. CDR3 loop: CSVPLKVDTQYF. The CDR3 DNA reads as TGCAGCGTCCCCCTTAAGGTGGATACGCAGTATTTT.

The gene calls are TRBV27 and TRBJ1-5; tentative D call: TRBD1 (6 bases). There are 13 residues in the CDR3. V lost 11 bases and J 3 bases, leaving 14 bases between the germline ends. Germline V gene sequence: CDR1 MNHEY, CDR2 SMNVEV (reference sequence). The CDR3, as DNA: TGTGCCTCCTCCGGGACACCCAATCAGCCCCAGCATTTT. Its translation is CASSGTPNQPQHF.

CDR3 region: CASSVGLGSHYGYTF. The CDR3 DNA sequence: TGTGCCAGCAGCGTAGGATTGGGCAGTCACTATGGCTACACCTTC. This sequence joins TRBV9 and TRBJ1-2; no firm D call. There are 15 residues in the CDR3. V shed 0 bases and J shed 3 bases, with 12 bases lying between them. From germline, CDR1 is SGDLS and CDR2 YYNGEE. The entire variable domain, with the rest obtained from reference TRBV9 and TRBJ1-2, is as follows: DSGVTQTPKHLITATGQRVTLRCSPRSGDLSVYWYQQSLDQGLQFLIQYYNGEERAKGNILERFSAQQFPDLHSELNLSSLELGDSALYFCASSVGLGSHYGYTFGSGTRLTVV.

CDR3 sequence reads: CASSYAPSSGGYTF. The CDR3 DNA sequence: TGTGCCAGCAGTTACGCCCCTTCATCGGGTGGCTACACCTTC. This chain joins TRBV6-5 and TRBJ1-2; D is unresolved. Looked up from germline, CDR1 is MNHEY and CDR2 is SVGAGI. V was pared by 2 bases and J by 7 bases, with 14 bases between. This CDR3 contains 14 residues.

The chain carries TRBV7-9 and TRBJ1-1; D unresolved. Trimming took off 1 base at V and 11 bases at J, with 8 bases between the two ends. Germline V gene data show CDR1 as SEHNR and CDR2 as FQNEAQ (reference sequence). The CDR3 sequence is 11 residues long. CDR3 nucleotides: TGTGCCAGCAGCTTAGGACCGGCGGCTTTCTTT. Protein product: CASSLGPAAFF.

The table lists this clone with a few counts. This chain joins TRBV4-1 and TRBJ2-7; maybe TRBD2 (6 bases). Germline CDR1 and CDR2: MGHRA and YSYEKL. The CDR3 loop spans 15 amino acids. V lost 6 bases, J lost 9 bases, and 24 bases lay in between. CDR3 nucleotides: TGCGCCAGCAGTCCCCCGGGACTCAACTACGAAGGGCAGTACTTC. Translation gives CASSPPGLNYEGQYF.

This rearrangement joins TRBV5-1 to TRBJ2-7; unclear D gene. Deletions cut 0 bases from V and 3 bases from J, with 7 bases between. Germline V lookup: CDR1 SGHRS, CDR2 YFSETQ. The CDR3 has 13 residues. The CDR3 loop reads CASSLGSNYEQYF. The DNA of the CDR3 is TGCGCCAGCAGCTTGGGGAGTAACTACGAGCAGTACTTC.

The chain is built from TRBV7-2 and TRBJ2-1; no clear D. CDR3 length: 15 residues. Germline V gene data show CDR1 as SGHTA and CDR2 as FQGNSA. Deletions cut 0 bases from V and 5 bases from J, with 11 bases between. The CDR3 DNA is TGTGCCAGCAGCTTAGCGGTGGATAGGGACAATGAGCAGTTCTTC. It is translated as CASSLAVDRDNEQFF.